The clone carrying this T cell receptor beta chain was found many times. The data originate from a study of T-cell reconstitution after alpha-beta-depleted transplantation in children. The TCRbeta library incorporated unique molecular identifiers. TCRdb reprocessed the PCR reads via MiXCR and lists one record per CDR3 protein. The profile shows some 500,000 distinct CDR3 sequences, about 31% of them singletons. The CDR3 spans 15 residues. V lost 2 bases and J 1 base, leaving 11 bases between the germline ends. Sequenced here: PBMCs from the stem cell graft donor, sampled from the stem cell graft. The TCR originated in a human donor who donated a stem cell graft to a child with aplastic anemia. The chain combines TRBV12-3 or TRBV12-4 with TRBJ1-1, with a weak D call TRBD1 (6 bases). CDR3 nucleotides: TGTGCCAGCAGTTTAAGCGGCAGGGGGAACACTGAAGCTTTCTTT. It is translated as CASSLSGRGNTEAFF.